This T cell receptor beta chain is from a study of T cells after yellow fever vaccination. Study background: Low-cell-number fractions underwent preparation using SMART-Seq v4 Ultra Low Input. Study-level results: Although the secondary response was weaker, it peaked faster, at day 5 versus 15.

In its sample, this clonotype was seen many times. Germline V CDR1 and CDR2: SQVTM, ANQGSEA. Trimming cost V 4 bases and J 4 bases, with 10 bases left between them. This CDR3 spans 13 amino acids. TCRdb itself ran the 5' RACE reads through MiXCR, one entry per CDR3 protein. The sample lists over 85,000 distinct CDR3 sequences; around 9.8% were seen once. This sequence was found in a man aged 18 to 30 who received the YFV17D yellow fever vaccine. The source material was CD8+ T cells not binding an NS4B(214-222) dextramer, sorted from PBMCs, sampled approximately 15 days after the first yellow fever vaccination. This chain joins TRBV29-1 and TRBJ2-2; D call uncertain. This CDR3 reads CSVGIVGTGELFF. CDR3 bases: TGCAGCGTTGGGATCGTGGGCACCGGGGAGCTGTTTTTT.